This TCR beta chain was captured by sequencing in a study of cytomegalovirus exposure and HLA in healthy donors. Study conclusions and caveats: Later analysis showed most CMV-associated TCR beta chains appearing HLA-restricted. Later analysis indicated greater clonal expansion among HLA-associated TCR beta chains than among equally common other chains.

The germline V gene has CDR1 SEHNR and CDR2 FQNEAQ (reference sequence). Between the trimmed V and J ends, which lost 4 bases and 7 bases, there was a span of 11 bases. The CDR3 is made up of 13 amino acids. Only a few counts were recorded for this clone. Its target is unknown. This PCR relied on a set of 60 Vbeta primers and 13 Jbeta primers. Assay: immunoSEQ multiplex PCR; the TCRdb copy retains only in-frame clones and omits some. The sample includes around 300,000 clones, roughly two thirds seen only once; the top ten take around 2.3%. This chain uses TRBV7-9 with TRBJ1-5; D ambiguous. Material for sequencing was PBMCs. This clonotype was sampled from a female donor in good health and CMV-seronegative. CDR3 protein: CASSWIVGQPQHF. As DNA, the CDR3 is TGTGCCAGCAGCTGGATAGTGGGCCAGCCCCAGCATTTT. The full variable domain, completed using reference TRBV7-9 and TRBJ1-5, is DTGVSQNPRHKITKRGQNVTFRCDPISEHNRLYWYRQTLGQGPEFLTYFQNEAQLEKSRLLSDRFSAERPKGSFSTLEIQRTEQGDSAMYLCASSWIVGQPQHFGDGTRLSIL.